The 21 T cell receptor beta chains in this list originate from one sample, sequenced in a study of shared clonotypes between healthy human individuals. Only in-frame clones appear in the TCRdb table, and some are missing; sequencing was by immunoSEQ multiplex PCR. The sample lists about 2 million clones; approximately 95% were seen once. Sequenced input: naive CD4+ T cells sorted from blood. Subset specified: CD45RA+ positively selected. The receptors come from a young man in good health.

The chain recombines TRBV7-8 with TRBJ1-5; the D gene is possibly TRBD1 (6 bases). This CDR3 has 15 amino acids. CDR1 and CDR2 from the germline V gene are SGHVS and FQNEAQ. V lost 5 bases and J 6 bases, leaving 17 bases between the germline ends. DNA of the CDR3: TGTGCCAGCAGCCCGTCCGGGGCAGGGGTTCAGCCCCAGCATTTT. This codes for CASSPSGAGVQPQHF.

The chain combines TRBV6-1 with TRBJ1-5, with D tentatively TRBD1 (6 bases). CDR1 is MNHNS and CDR2 is SASEGT in the germline V gene. Deletions cut 1 base from V and 6 bases from J, with 10 bases between. This CDR3 region has 14 residues. The CDR3 protein is CASSEVRGIQPQHF. The CDR3 coding sequence is TGTGCCAGCAGTGAAGTGAGGGGGATTCAGCCCCAGCATTTT.

The rearrangement uses TRBV14 and TRBJ2-3; 9 nucleotides agree with TRBD2. V lost 11 bases to trimming and J lost 4 bases; unmatched junction nucleotides: 10. Germline V gene sequence: CDR1 SGHDN, CDR2 FVKESK. This CDR3 region has 14 residues. The CDR3 sequence is CASQLAGRADTQYF. The CDR3 DNA reads TGTGCCTCGCAGCTAGCGGGAAGGGCAGATACGCAGTATTTT.

About this clone itself: At one boundary the junction diverges from the germline segment, which might be a read error. The genes are TRBV7-2 and TRBJ2-7; 7 nucleotides agree with TRBD1. The CDR3 extends over 12 amino acids. CDR1 and CDR2 (germline): SGHTA, FQGNSA. CDR3 in amino acids: CASSQGADRANF. The CDR3 DNA is TGTGCCAGCAGCCAGGGAGCCGACAGGGCGAACTTC.

The chain couples TRBV4-1 to TRBJ2-5, with D unclear. V lost 0 bases and J 5 bases, leaving 13 bases between the germline ends. The V gene's germline CDR1 is MGHRA and CDR2 YSYEKL. This CDR3 spans 15 amino acids. This CDR3 reads CASSQDIDNTETQYF. The CDR3 nucleotides read TGCGCCAGCAGCCAAGATATAGACAATACGGAGACCCAGTACTTC.

This clone was observed a single time. Being one base from a much bigger clone, this may be a read error. The CDR3 is CASRSGGYEQYF. In nucleotides, the CDR3 is TGTGCCAGCAGATCAGGGGGCTACGAGCAGTACTTC. The chain combines TRBV2 with TRBJ2-7, with TRBD1 matching 7 bases. V lost 6 bases, J lost 3 bases, and 2 bases stayed unmatched. This CDR3 is 12 amino acids long. Per the germline V gene, CDR1 is SNHLY and CDR2 is FYNNEI.

This clone was counted between two and nine times. Other nucleotide sequences in the sample specify the same CDR3. The genes are TRBV2 and TRBJ2-1; 9 bases align to TRBD2. Germline V gene sequence: CDR1 SNHLY, CDR2 FYNNEI. J lost 1 base, V lost 2 bases, and 0 bases had no gene match. This CDR3 contains 15 residues. CDR3 loop: CASSESGGSYNEQFF. DNA for the CDR3: TGTGCCAGCAGTGAAAGCGGGGGGTCCTACAATGAGCAGTTCTTC.

V and J are TRBV6-6 and TRBJ2-3, with TRBD2 identical over 8 bases. CDR1 and CDR2 (germline): MNHNY, SVGAGI (reference sequence). The CDR3 runs to 14 residues. The V and J ends lost 7 bases and 1 base, in that order; junction bases with no gene match: 4. DNA for the CDR3: TGTGCCAGCAAGCGGGAGTCGGGCACAGATACGCAGTATTTT. It specifies CASKRESGTDTQYF.

This clone appeared many times. At the DNA level, this CDR3 is encoded by other sequences in the same sample as well. This chain joins TRBV28 and TRBJ2-7; D could derive from TRBD1 or TRBD2 (5 bases each). Trimming cost V 4 bases and J 3 bases, with 16 bases left between them. There are 15 residues in the CDR3. Germline V gene data show CDR1 as MDHEN and CDR2 as SYDVKM. The CDR3 region is CASSSPGSNLYEQYF. DNA of the CDR3: TGTGCCAGCAGTTCCCCAGGGAGTAATCTCTACGAGCAGTACTTC.

In the case of this clone: One end of the junction does not line up with germline, which may come from a read error. This sequence joins TRBV30 and TRBJ2-2; no definite D call. CDR1 GTSNPN and CDR2 SVGIG come from the germline V gene (reference sequence). The CDR3 has 13 amino acids. The CDR3 DNA reads TGTGCCTGGAGTAGAAAGAACCCCGGGGAGCTGTTTTTT. This codes for CAWSRKNPGELFF. Using reference TRBV30 and TRBJ2-2 for the parts outside the CDR3, the full variable domain is SQTIHQWPATLVQPVGSPLSLECTVEGTSNPNLYWYRQAAGRGLQLLFYSVGIGQISSEVPQNLSASRPQDRQFILSSKKLLLSDSGFYLCAWSRKNPGELFFGEGSRLTVL.

J is TRBJ1-2 and V is TRBV18, with 8 bases identical to TRBD1. This CDR3 contains 15 residues. Unmatched junction bases numbered 7, after V lost 3 bases and J lost 4 bases. CDR1 and CDR2 (germline): KGHSH, LQKENI. The CDR3 sequence is CASSPQGAVGYGYTF. The CDR3 DNA reads TGTGCCAGCTCACCTCAGGGGGCCGTGGGCTATGGCTACACCTTC.

V is TRBV5-1 and J is TRBJ2-2; D gene uncertain. The CDR3 is made up of 13 amino acids. Germline CDR1 SGHRS, CDR2 YFSETQ. Trimming stripped 4 bases from V and 6 bases from J, with 10 bases between. In DNA, the CDR3 is TGCGCCAGCAGCCCCGTAGGCGCCGGGGAGCTGTTTTTT. Its protein is CASSPVGAGELFF.

This chain uses TRBV2 with TRBJ1-1; the D gene is possibly TRBD1 (5 bases). Germline loops: CDR1 SNHLY, CDR2 FYNNEI. CDR3 size: 13 residues. With 6 bases removed from V and 4 bases from J, the gap between germline ends came to 12 bases. CDR3 bases: TGTGCCAGCAGGGCCGGGACTATCACTGAAGCTTTCTTT. Its protein is CASRAGTITEAFF.

V usage is TRBV2 and J usage is TRBJ1-4, with a tentative D call TRBD1 (5 bases). Germline V CDR1 and CDR2: SNHLY, FYNNEI. CDR3 length: 16 amino acids. The V end lost 1 base, the J end lost 3 bases, and 12 bases lay between the germline ends. CDR3: CASSEGWPGPNEKLFF. CDR3 DNA sequence: TGTGCCAGCAGTGAAGGGTGGCCAGGGCCTAATGAAAAACTGTTTTTT.

The chain is built from TRBV9 and TRBJ2-5; 13 bases are a match to TRBD2. Germline CDR1 SGDLS, CDR2 YYNGEE. The CDR3 sequence is 14 residues long. J was trimmed by 10 bases and V by 3 bases; bases with no gene match: 6. The CDR3 here is CASSEGLAGAGQYF. CDR3 nucleotides: TGTGCCAGCAGCGAAGGACTAGCGGGGGCGGGCCAGTACTTC.

This clone was detected only once. The chain employs TRBV5-8 and TRBJ1-2; the D gene is possibly TRBD1 (5 bases). This CDR3 contains 13 residues. In germline, CDR1 is SGHTS, CDR2 YDEGEE. Trimming shortened V by 5 bases and J by 3 bases, and 11 bases separated the two germline ends. The CDR3 region has the DNA TGTGCCAGCAGGCGGGGGGTTGACTATGGCTACACCTTC. Translated: CASRRGVDYGYTF.

The gene calls are TRBV7-2 and TRBJ1-6; the D is unclear. Germline V gene data show CDR1 as SGHTA and CDR2 as FQGNSA. Between the trimmed V and J ends, which lost 6 bases and 5 bases, there was a span of 23 bases. CDR3 length: 18 residues. The chain's CDR3 is CASRLTAVQISHNSPLHF. In DNA form, the CDR3 reads TGTGCCAGCAGATTAACAGCAGTCCAGATTTCCCATAATTCACCCCTCCACTTT.

The chain links TRBV29-1 to TRBJ2-7; TRBD2 is a possible D gene (6 bases). Trimming left V 7 bases short and J 3 bases short, with 13 bases between. The CDR3 totals 12 residues. Germline CDR1 and CDR2: SQVTM and ANQGSEA. The CDR3 DNA reads TGCAGCGGGGCAAACGGGGGCTACGAGCAGTACTTC. This encodes CSGANGGYEQYF.

The chain recombines TRBV7-9 with TRBJ2-2, with D maybe TRBD1 (6 bases). Germline CDR1 is SEHNR and CDR2 is FQNEAQ (reference sequence). V dropped 5 bases and J dropped 7 bases, with 11 bases sitting between them. CDR3 length: 13 amino acids. CDR3 sequence: CASSPWTVGELFF. The CDR3 DNA reads as TGTGCCAGCAGCCCCTGGACAGTCGGGGAGCTGTTTTTT. The variable domain in full, with the rest retrieved from reference TRBV7-9 and TRBJ2-2, is DTGVSQNPRHKITKRGQNVTFRCDPISEHNRLYWYRQTLGQGPEFLTYFQNEAQLEKSRLLSDRFSAERPKGSFSTLEIQRTEQGDSAMYLCASSPWTVGELFFGEGSRLTVL.

This chain connects TRBV28 to TRBJ1-4; TRBD1 aligns across 7 bases. This CDR3 is built from 15 residues. The ends lost 6 bases at V and 3 bases at J; junction bases unmatched: 7. Germline V gene data show CDR1 as MDHEN and CDR2 as SYDVKM. In DNA, the CDR3 is TGTGCCAGCAGGGTAGACAGGGTAGCTAATGAAAAACTGTTTTTT. It translates to CASRVDRVANEKLFF.

V gene TRBV4-2 combines with J gene TRBJ2-1; D may match TRBD1 or TRBD2 (5 bases each). The germline V gene has CDR1 LGHNA and CDR2 YNFKEQ. Deletions cut 4 bases from V and 10 bases from J, with 14 bases between. The CDR3 runs 13 residues. Here the CDR3 DNA reads TGTGCCAGCAGCCGCCCCGGGGCAGGGGAGCAGTTCTTC. It encodes CASSRPGAGEQFF.